This T cell receptor (beta chain) comes out of a study of shared clonotypes between healthy human individuals. Findings and caveats of the study: Blood was the sole source, and tissue repertoires probably differ.

The CDR3 loop spans 14 amino acids. The germline V gene encodes CDR1 SGHVS and CDR2 FQNEAQ. Deletions cut 5 bases from V and 3 bases from J, with 14 bases between. For this clone: Its cognate antigen is unknown.

Each subset's genomic DNA was shared equally among a number of immunoSEQ plates. Original handling: There were no quality scores in the junction-only immunoSEQ sequences, so filtering differed. Generated by immunoSEQ multiplex PCR, the TCRdb table keeps only in-frame clones and is missing some. V and J calls and clone size are copied from that table; D and trimming were computed from the DNA. This table has some 1 million clones, about 77% appearing once. This chain connects TRBV7-8 to TRBJ2-7; D may be TRBD1 (6 bases). Sequencing was carried out using memory CD4+ T cells sorted from blood. Regarding subset: CD45RA-negative fraction. This sequence was found in a man aged 18 to 35 in good health. The CDR3 spells CASSQQGRGYEQYF. In nucleotides, the CDR3 is TGTGCCAGCAGCCAACAGGGTAGGGGCTACGAGCAGTACTTC.